The following is a T cell receptor (beta chain) sequence with its context. CDR1 is LGHNT, CDR2 FRNRAP, per germline. This CDR3 is built from 13 residues. Trimming took 5 bases from V and 3 from J, leaving 9 bases between them. In the original workflow: Amplification with reference gene primers provided the estimates of nucleated cell counts. Libraries were prepared by immunoSEQ multiplex PCR; TCRdb keeps only in-frame clonotypes and omits some of them. The DNA was the basis for D and trimming; V, J and clone size are from that table. The table shows more than 110,000 clones, with about 80% occurring only once. The entry originates in a study of blood T cell repertoires in COVID-19. Study-level information: Some COVID-19 samples were acute and others convalescent; all came from the United States, Italy and Spain. T cells, B-cell-depleted T cells, or PBMCs provided the cDNA or gDNA that served as material.

The sequencing input was peripheral blood. This TCR was sampled from a woman aged 80 or over in a cohort sampled during active or convalescent COVID-19. This chain connects TRBV12-5 to TRBJ2-3; D might be TRBD1 (6 bases). The CDR3 is CASGLQGTDTQYF. DNA for the CDR3: TGTGCTAGTGGTCTACAGGGTACAGATACGCAGTATTTT.